This TCR beta chain was captured by sequencing in a study of response to subunit inactivated influenza vaccine. Each CDR3 protein is one row after TCRdb ran MiXCR on the RT-PCR reads. The table includes hundreds of thousands of distinct CDR3 sequences, 15% to 20% detected once. Germline CDR1 SEHNR, CDR2 FQNEAQ (reference sequence). This CDR3 has 13 amino acids. The V end was cut by 5 bases, the J end by 6 bases, with 13 bases between. The source is a man aged 50-60 years who received an inactivated influenza vaccine. The sequencing here drew on PBMCs from blood, taken approximately 5 days after vaccination. V is TRBV7-9 and J is TRBJ2-5, with D tentatively TRBD1 (6 bases). CDR3 DNA: TGTGCCAGCAGCCTCAGGGGTTGGCAGACCCAGTACTTC. Protein: CASSLRGWQTQYF.